These T cell receptor beta chains were read from a single sample in a study of cytomegalovirus exposure and HLA in healthy donors. The method was immunoSEQ multiplex PCR; TCRdb's version includes in-frame clones alone and lacks a portion of them. This table has over 130,000 clones, approximately 88% appearing once. Sequencing was carried out using PBMCs. The receptors stem from a middle-aged woman in good health and CMV-seronegative. Both conserved end residues are part of each CDR3. Each record gives: V gene, J gene, CDR3 protein.

>TRBV28|TRBJ1-6
CASSPQNSPLHF
>TRBV13|TRBJ1-2
CASSLAGDGYTF
>TRBV4-3|TRBJ2-3
CASSLQREGTGDTQYF
>TRBV5-5|TRBJ2-7
CASSWGDRGYEQYF
>TRBV5-6|TRBJ1-1
CASSLIQGWDTEAFF
>TRBV6-1|TRBJ2-1
CASIKGTSNDNEQFF
>TRBV18|TRBJ1-2
CASSTREGGYTF
>TRBV4-2|TRBJ2-7
CASSQESKGAYEQYF
>TRBV7-2|TRBJ2-2
CASSLGAVANTGELFF
>TRBV18|TRBJ2-4
CASSVGQGRAGIQYF
>TRBV5-8|TRBJ1-3
CASSSYPGGNTIYF
>TRBV7-9|TRBJ1-5
CASSLGLNQPQHF
>TRBV28|TRBJ2-5
CASSFTQGAFGTQYF
>TRBV6-6|TRBJ1-2
CASRWDSYGYTF
>TRBV19|TRBJ1-5
CASSSGVVQPQHF
>TRBV11-3|TRBJ1-2
CASSPRVDYGYTF
>TRBV2|TRBJ1-4
CASSQGARREKLFF
>TRBV4-1|TRBJ2-1
CASSQFGNNEQFF
>TRBV20-1|TRBJ2-7
CSARNREQYF
>TRBV7-2|TRBJ1-5
CASSLVAYSNQPQHF
>TRBV11-3|TRBJ2-3
CASSLGLAGGTLGDTQYF
>TRBV10-3|TRBJ2-3
CAGGSLRDTQYF
>TRBV5-1|TRBJ2-3
CASSPGHGTDTQYF
>TRBV11-3|TRBJ1-4
CASSPGQGSANEKLFF
>TRBV13|TRBJ1-2
CASSLGHGGGDYGYTF
>TRBV10-3|TRBJ1-1
CAIRNTREGGEAFF
>TRBV11-3|TRBJ2-7
CASSPAGTSIYEQYF
>TRBV25-1|TRBJ2-5
CASATYPGLRQETQYF
>TRBV9|TRBJ2-2
CASSFRTGDTGELFF
>TRBV7-9|TRBJ2-7
CASSTPPSGRAWNEQYF
>TRBV5-4|TRBJ2-3
CASSLPNRDTQYF
>TRBV29-1|NA
CSVLSLAGVSYEQYF
>TRBV7-9|TRBJ1-2
CSTPEGDYGYTF
>TRBV5-6|TRBJ2-3
CASSSGTVQYF
>TRBV10-2|TRBJ1-1
CASSPIEGTEAFF
>TRBV7-2|TRBJ1-5
CASSWTTGGGNQPQHF
>TRBV5-1|TRBJ2-5
CASSPTGTGKETQYF
>TRBV28|TRBJ2-7
CASSLRTNVQYF
>TRBV18|TRBJ2-7
CASSDRVTYEQYF
>TRBV7-8|TRBJ1-1
CASSGGLAGGRVTEAFF
>TRBV5-6|TRBJ1-2
CASSTSRRTSGSDYTF
>TRBV19|TRBJ2-5
CASSLMDRGIETQYF
>TRBV5-1|TRBJ2-7
CASRAVGAQREQYF
>TRBV13|TRBJ2-7
CASSLSAPRGEDGGAYEQYF
>TRBV11-2|TRBJ1-1
CASSSQQGNTEAFF
>TRBV11-3|TRBJ2-2
CASRPAGAETGELFF
>TRBV4-1|TRBJ1-6
CASSQDWNPGGTGNSPLHF
>TRBV11-2|TRBJ1-5
CASSLNGYNQPQHF
>TRBV10-3|TRBJ2-5
CATGGRTETQYF
>TRBV19|TRBJ2-3
CASSSGLAGATQYF
>TRBV7-2|TRBJ2-3
CASSRQGGWDVNTQYF
>TRBV28|TRBJ2-1
CASSSLGQGYGEQFF
>TRBV10-3|TRBJ1-1
CAISEPGGLDTEAFF
>TRBV2|TRBJ2-2
CASSALTVSVGELFF